The present T cell receptor (beta chain) was sequenced within a study of shared clonotypes between healthy human individuals (dated by TCRdb to about 2020). Looking at the study overall: A couple of women and a few men aged 18 to 49 years were included in the cohort. Leukapheresis yielded between about 0.94 and 9.5 billion PBMCs per donor. To increase sequencing depth and limit assay-specific biases, TCR repertoire library preparation and sequencing were carried out by different laboratories using diverse techniques. To estimate repertoire size and how much clonotypes are shared between individuals, the study performed deep sequencing of blood TCR repertoires from roughly five healthy adults.

General findings and caveats noted by the study authors: Pairwise subsampling led to the expectation that sequencing depth would affect the degree of clonotype sharing among donors. Sampling was restricted to blood, and TCR repertoires in tissue are likely to differ from TCR repertoires in blood. Because the study included only a small number of donors, the genetic and exposure-history diversity represented was limited.

V loses 3 bases at its end and J loses 5 bases; junction bases beyond the gene matches: 9. CDR1 SEHNR and CDR2 FQNEAQ were looked up in the germline V gene (reference sequence). Its CDR3 holds 16 amino acids, cysteine through phenylalanine. The retained sequence is limited to the CDR3, 48 bases, with the frame set at the first base. The donors were healthy, HIV-negative adults who had no recently reported acute infections or vaccinations. Only Caucasian adults living in Nashville, Tennessee, USA were represented among the donors. In the unsorted samples, tens of millions of PBMCs were counted, and genomic DNA was extracted using the QIAamp DNA Blood Mini kit. After blood collection by leukapheresis, PBMCs were isolated using Ficoll-Histopaque density gradient centrifugation and then cryopreserved in the vapor phase of liquid nitrogen. About this clone: There is no known antigen for this receptor. Nothing much larger sits one base from this clone, and base qualities are not available.

Using the deep immunoSEQ assay, TCR CDR3 regions were amplified from genomic DNA by multiplex PCR. Genomic DNA extracted from each cell subset was distributed evenly over all wells of several immunoSEQ 96-well plates, and each plate served as one replicate. For unsorted PBMC, approximately 290 ng genomic DNA, equal to 30,000 or so T cell genomes, was loaded into each replicate PCR. Ten immunoSEQ deep assay plates were used to sequence unsorted PBMC genomic DNA. Purified libraries were quantified with a Qubit 3.0 fluorometer, sized on a Bioanalyzer 2100, and re-quantified with the KAPA Library Quantification kit. A separate single-read 150-cycle Illumina NextSeq 550 flow cell was used to sequence each immunoSEQ 96-well plate. As for the authors' bioinformatics: The immunoSEQ output contained only junctional sequences without quality scores, so filtering could not match that applied to full-length reads. Sequences were annotated with PyIR, a Python wrapper for IgBLAST v1.9, using IMGT germline references to assign V/J genes and CDR3. Any read was removed if the V/J assignment was weak (E-value above 1e-6), the CDR3 was missing, or the read contained stop codons, out-of-frame junctions, or ambiguous translated residues. V3J clonotypes were defined as sequences sharing the same inferred V gene, J gene, and CDR3 amino acid sequence. Percentage overlap between repertoires was computed as shared unique clonotypes divided by the size of the smaller repertoire. RTK rarefaction, the Chao1 estimator, and Recon v2.1 estimates of unobserved clonotypes were used to assess repertoire richness. As stored in TCRdb, this immuneACCESS dataset retains in-frame rearrangements with V and J assigned. A fraction of the clones does not appear; measured against another copy, unresolved V genes explain less than half of the discrepancy, and the remainder lacks a known reason. That table furnishes V, J and clone size, whereas the DNA furnished D and trimming. This sample comprises approximately 500,000 clones, roughly 80% of them detected only once. The ten largest clonotypes hold over 9.5% of the sample.

The specimen was PBMCs. The V gene is TRBV7-9 and the J gene is TRBJ1-4; 7 bases in between match TRBD1. The receptor comes from a woman aged 40 to 49 in good health. Some clones in this sample may be carry-over from other donors' samples. The CDR3 protein sequence reads: CASSFSPQGSNEKLFF. The nucleotides are TGTGCCAGCAGCTTTAGCCCACAGGGGTCGAATGAAAAACTGTTTTTT.